Below are 11 T cell receptor beta chains sequenced from a single sample in a study of blood T cell repertoires in COVID-19. Data came from immunoSEQ multiplex PCR; TCRdb stores just in-frame clones and leaves some out. The sample lists about 270,000 clones, around 90% occurring once. Sequenced: PBMCs or T cells enriched from blood (not recorded which). All receptors derive from a woman younger than 45 who had recovered from COVID-19.

This chain joins TRBV9 and TRBJ1-3, with 7 bases that match TRBD1. This CDR3 is 17 amino acids long. Germline CDR1 reads SGDLS; CDR2 reads YYNGEE. J was trimmed by 2 bases and V by 0 bases; bases with no gene match: 8. CDR3 sequence reads: CASSVVGNRGTGNTIYF. The DNA for the CDR3 is TGTGCCAGCAGCGTAGTCGGAAACAGGGGCACTGGAAACACCATATATTTT.

This clone was recorded once. The V gene is TRBV27, the J gene TRBJ1-1; the match to TRBD1 covers 7 bases. In germline, CDR1 is MNHEY, CDR2 SMNVEV (reference sequence). The length of the CDR3 is 15 residues. The V and J ends lost 10 bases and 3 bases, in that order; junction bases with no gene match: 14. This CDR3 is CATKLLGGRDTEAFF. The DNA of the CDR3 is TGTGCCACCAAACTCCTAGGGGGCAGGGACACTGAAGCTTTCTTT.

This chain connects TRBV10-3 to TRBJ1-2; TRBD1 agrees at 11 bases. Germline CDR1 reads ENHRY; CDR2 reads SYGVKD. The CDR3 runs to 15 residues. The V gene end was trimmed by 9 bases and the J gene end by 8 bases; junction bases not matched to a gene: 14. This chain's CDR3 is CAIRKEDRGRIGYTF. The CDR3 DNA reads TGTGCCATTCGAAAAGAGGACAGGGGGCGGATAGGCTACACCTTC.

This sequence joins TRBV27 and TRBJ2-7, with TRBD2 as a possible D gene (6 bases). Trimming cost V 3 bases and J 0 bases, with 9 bases left between them. Germline CDR1 reads MNHEY; CDR2 reads SMNVEV (reference sequence). This CDR3 is built from 14 residues. CDR3 DNA: TGTGCCAGCAGTTTTAGCGGAGGCTCCTACGAGCAGTACTTC. It encodes CASSFSGGSYEQYF.

The chain joins TRBV11-3 to TRBJ2-7; 11 bases are shared with TRBD2. V lost 0 bases and J lost 5; bases outside the gene matches: 6. From germline, CDR1 is SGHNT and CDR2 YENEEA. This CDR3 has 16 residues. CDR3 coding DNA: TGTGCCAGCAGCTTAGATATAGCGGGGGGGCCTAACGAGCAGTACTTC. It translates to CASSLDIAGGPNEQYF. The full variable domain, completed using reference TRBV11-3 and TRBJ2-7, is EAGVVQSPRYKIIEKKQPVAFWCNPISGHNTLYWYLQNLGQGPELLIRYENEEAVDDSQLPKDRFSAERLKGVDSTLKIQPAELGDSAVYLCASSLDIAGGPNEQYFGPGTRLTVT.

This chain links TRBV9 with TRBJ2-2; tentative D call: TRBD2 (5 bases). Trimming took off 8 bases at V and 9 bases at J, with 8 bases between the two ends. Germline CDR1 SGDLS, CDR2 YYNGEE. This CDR3 contains 10 residues. CDR3 amino acids: CASSGRELFF. CDR3 DNA: TGTGCCAGTTCGGGGAGGGAGCTGTTTTTT.

The chain combines TRBV19 with TRBJ1-1; weak D call: TRBD1 (5 bases). The CDR3 sequence is 12 residues long. V was trimmed by 7 bases and J by 4 bases, leaving 10 bases between them. The germline V gene encodes CDR1 LNHDA and CDR2 SQIVND (reference sequence). The CDR3 sequence is CASTLGGTEAFF. The CDR3 bases are TGTGCCAGTACCCTCGGGGGCACTGAAGCTTTCTTT. Full variable domain (missing parts from reference TRBV19 and TRBJ1-1): DGGITQSPKYLFRKEGQNVTLSCEQNLNHDAMYWYRQDPGQGLRLIYYSQIVNDFQKGDIAEGYSVSREKKESFPLTVTSAQKNPTAFYLCASTLGGTEAFFGQGTRLTVV.

This clone was detected once. The V gene is TRBV27, the J gene TRBJ2-7; TRBD2 might be the D (6 bases). The germline CDR1 and CDR2 sequences are MNHEY and SMNVEV (reference sequence). V was shortened by 2 bases and J by 0 bases, with 17 bases between the two germline ends. This CDR3 is built from 17 residues. CDR3 amino acids: CASSLRDRSGSSYEQYF. In DNA, the CDR3 is TGTGCCAGCAGTTTACGGGACCGTAGCGGTAGCTCCTACGAGCAGTACTTC.

The V gene is TRBV7-2, the J gene TRBJ1-2; 10 bases fit TRBD1. The CDR3 has 14 residues. The ends lost 3 bases at V and 5 bases at J; junction bases unmatched: 3. Germline CDR1 SGHTA, CDR2 FQGNSA. The CDR3 DNA sequence: TGTGCCAGCAGCTTTTGGACAGGGGGGTATGGCTACACCTTC. Translating gives CASSFWTGGYGYTF.

This clone was observed once. The CDR3 reads CASSLDPGVHNSPLHF. For the CDR3, the DNA is TGTGCCAGCAGCTTAGATCCGGGGGTCCATAATTCACCCCTCCACTTT. The rearrangement uses TRBV5-5 and TRBJ1-6; possibly TRBD1 for D (5 bases). CDR1 and CDR2 from the germline V gene are SGHKS and YYEKEE (reference sequence). The CDR3 length is 16 residues. V was clipped by 2 bases and J by 5 bases, with 14 bases between them. Variable domain in full (rest from reference TRBV5-5 and TRBJ1-6): DAGVTQSPTHLIKTRGQQVTLRCSPISGHKSVSWYQQVLGQGPQFIFQYYEKEERGRGNFPDRFSARQFPNYSSELNVNALLLGDSALYLCASSLDPGVHNSPLHFGNGTRLTVT.

V is TRBV3-1 (or the pseudogene TRBV3-2) and J is TRBJ2-2; D may be TRBD2 (6 bases). In germline, CDR1 is LGHDT, CDR2 YNNKEL (reference sequence). CDR3 length: 13 residues. Trimming removed 3 bases from V and 8 bases from J, with 10 bases in between. In nucleotides, the CDR3 is TGTGCCAGCAGCCAGGGGGGTAAAGGGGAGCTGTTTTTT. This encodes CASSQGGKGELFF.